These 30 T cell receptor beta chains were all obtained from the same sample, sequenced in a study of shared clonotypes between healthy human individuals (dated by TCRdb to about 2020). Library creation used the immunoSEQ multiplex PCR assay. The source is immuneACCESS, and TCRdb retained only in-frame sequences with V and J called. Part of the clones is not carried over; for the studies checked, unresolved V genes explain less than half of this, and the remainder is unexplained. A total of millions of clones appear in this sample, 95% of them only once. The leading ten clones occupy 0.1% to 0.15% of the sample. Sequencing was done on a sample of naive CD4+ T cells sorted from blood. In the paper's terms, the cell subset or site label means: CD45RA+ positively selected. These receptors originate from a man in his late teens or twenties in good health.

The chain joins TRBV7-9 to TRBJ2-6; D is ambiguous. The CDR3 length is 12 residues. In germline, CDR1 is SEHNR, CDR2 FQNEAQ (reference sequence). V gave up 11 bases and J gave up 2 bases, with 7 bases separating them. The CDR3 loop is CAAEAGANVLTF. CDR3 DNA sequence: TGTGCCGCCGAGGCTGGGGCCAACGTCCTGACTTTC.

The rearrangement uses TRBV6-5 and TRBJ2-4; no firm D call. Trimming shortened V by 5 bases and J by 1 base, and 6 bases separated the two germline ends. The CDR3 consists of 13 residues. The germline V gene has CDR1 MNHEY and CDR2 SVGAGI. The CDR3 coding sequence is TGTGCCAGCAGTAAAAGTGCCAAAAACATTCAGTACTTC. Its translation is CASSKSAKNIQYF.

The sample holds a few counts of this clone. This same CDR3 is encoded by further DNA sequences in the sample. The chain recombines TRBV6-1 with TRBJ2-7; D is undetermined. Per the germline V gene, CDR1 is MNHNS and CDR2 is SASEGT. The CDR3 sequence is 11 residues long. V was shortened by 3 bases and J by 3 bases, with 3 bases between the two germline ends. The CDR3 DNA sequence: TGTGCCAGCAGTGACCGCTACGAGCAGTACTTC. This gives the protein CASSDRYEQYF.

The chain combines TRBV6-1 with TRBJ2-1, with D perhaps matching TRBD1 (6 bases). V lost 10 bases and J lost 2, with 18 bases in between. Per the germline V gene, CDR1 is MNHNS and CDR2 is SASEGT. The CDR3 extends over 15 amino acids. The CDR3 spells CATPGPGQPYNEQFF. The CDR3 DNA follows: TGTGCCACCCCCGGGCCAGGACAGCCCTACAATGAGCAGTTCTTC.

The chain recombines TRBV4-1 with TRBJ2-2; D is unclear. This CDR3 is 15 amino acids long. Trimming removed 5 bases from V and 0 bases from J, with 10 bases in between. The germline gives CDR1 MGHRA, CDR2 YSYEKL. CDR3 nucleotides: TGCGCCAGCAGCTCAAGGTGGGCGAACACCGGGGAGCTGTTTTTT. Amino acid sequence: CASSSRWANTGELFF.

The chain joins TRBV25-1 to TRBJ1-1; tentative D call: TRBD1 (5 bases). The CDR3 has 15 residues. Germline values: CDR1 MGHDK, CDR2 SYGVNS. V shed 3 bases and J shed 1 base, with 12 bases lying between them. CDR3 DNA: TGTGCCAGCAGTGAGTTTGAGGGGCAGAACACTGAAGCTTTCTTT. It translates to CASSEFEGQNTEAFF.

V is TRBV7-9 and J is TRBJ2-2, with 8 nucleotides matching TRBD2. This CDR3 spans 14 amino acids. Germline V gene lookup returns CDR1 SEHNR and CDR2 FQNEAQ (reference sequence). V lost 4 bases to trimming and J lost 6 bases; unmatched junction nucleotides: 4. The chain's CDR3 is CASSSGTRSGELFF. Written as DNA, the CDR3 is TGTGCCAGCAGCTCCGGGACTAGGTCCGGGGAGCTGTTTTTT.

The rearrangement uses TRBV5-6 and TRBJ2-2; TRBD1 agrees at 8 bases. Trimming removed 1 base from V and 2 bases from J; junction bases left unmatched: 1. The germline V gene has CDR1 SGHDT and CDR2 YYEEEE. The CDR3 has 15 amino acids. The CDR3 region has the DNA TGTGCCAGCAGCTTGCAGGGGGCCAACACCGGGGAGCTGTTTTTT. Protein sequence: CASSLQGANTGELFF.

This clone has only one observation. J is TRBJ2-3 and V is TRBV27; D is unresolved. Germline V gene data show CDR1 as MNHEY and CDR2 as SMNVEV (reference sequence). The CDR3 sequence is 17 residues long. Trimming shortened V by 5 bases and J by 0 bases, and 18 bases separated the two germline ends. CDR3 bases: TGTGCCAGCAGTGAGTGGGTTGCCCGATCTAGCACAGATACGCAGTATTTT. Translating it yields CASSEWVARSSTDTQYF.

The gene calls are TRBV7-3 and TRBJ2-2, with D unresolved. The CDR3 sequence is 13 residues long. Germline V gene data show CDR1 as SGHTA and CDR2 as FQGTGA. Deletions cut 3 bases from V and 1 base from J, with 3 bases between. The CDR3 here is CASSFLNTGELFF. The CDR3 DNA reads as TGTGCCAGCAGCTTCCTGAACACCGGGGAGCTGTTTTTT.

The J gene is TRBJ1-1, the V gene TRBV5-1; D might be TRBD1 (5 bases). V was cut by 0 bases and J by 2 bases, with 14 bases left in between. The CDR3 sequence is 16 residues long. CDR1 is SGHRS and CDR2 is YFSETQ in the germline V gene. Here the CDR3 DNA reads TGCGCCAGCAGCTTGGCCGGAGGGGCGAGAAACACTGAAGCTTTCTTT. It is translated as CASSLAGGARNTEAFF.

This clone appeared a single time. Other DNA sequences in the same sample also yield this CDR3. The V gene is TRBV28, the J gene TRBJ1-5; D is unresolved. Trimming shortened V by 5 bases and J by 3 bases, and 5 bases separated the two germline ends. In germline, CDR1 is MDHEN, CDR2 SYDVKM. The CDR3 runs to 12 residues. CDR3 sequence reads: CASSRPNQPQHF. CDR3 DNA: TGTGCCAGCAGTCGTCCCAATCAGCCCCAGCATTTT.

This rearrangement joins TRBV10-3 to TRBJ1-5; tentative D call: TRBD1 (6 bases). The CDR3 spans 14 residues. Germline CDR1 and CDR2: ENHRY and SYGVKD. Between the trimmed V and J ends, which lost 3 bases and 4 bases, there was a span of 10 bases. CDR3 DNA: TGTGCCATCAGTGACCGGGACACTAATCAGCCCCAGCATTTT. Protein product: CAISDRDTNQPQHF.

The CDR3, as DNA: TGTGCCAGCAGCCAAGGGGACAGTTCACCCCTCCACTTT. This sequence encodes CASSQGDSSPLHF. This rearrangement joins TRBV14 to TRBJ1-6; 7 bases are shared with TRBD1. This CDR3 has 13 residues. The J segment lost 9 bases and the V segment lost 1 base, leaving 0 bases of the junction unmatched. Germline CDR1 and CDR2: SGHDN and FVKESK.

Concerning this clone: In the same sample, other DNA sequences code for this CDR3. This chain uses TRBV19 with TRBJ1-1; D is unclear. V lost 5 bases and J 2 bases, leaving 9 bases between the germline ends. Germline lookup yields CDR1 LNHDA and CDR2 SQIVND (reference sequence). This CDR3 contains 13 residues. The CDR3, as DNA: TGTGCCAGTAGTTCGGATTTAAACACTGAAGCTTTCTTT. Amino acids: CASSSDLNTEAFF.

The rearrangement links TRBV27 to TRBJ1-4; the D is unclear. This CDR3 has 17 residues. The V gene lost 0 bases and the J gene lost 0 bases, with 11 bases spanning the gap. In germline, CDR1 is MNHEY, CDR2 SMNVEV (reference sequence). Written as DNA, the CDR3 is TGTGCCAGCAGTTTATCGCGGTCAGGTACAACTAATGAAAAACTGTTTTTT. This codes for CASSLSRSGTTNEKLFF. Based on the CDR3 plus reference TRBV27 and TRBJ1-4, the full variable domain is EAQVTQNPRYLITVTGKKLTVTCSQNMNHEYMSWYRQDPGLGLRQIYYSMNVEVTDKGDVPEGYKVSRKEKRNFPLILESPSPNQTSLYFCASSLSRSGTTNEKLFFGSGTQLSVL.

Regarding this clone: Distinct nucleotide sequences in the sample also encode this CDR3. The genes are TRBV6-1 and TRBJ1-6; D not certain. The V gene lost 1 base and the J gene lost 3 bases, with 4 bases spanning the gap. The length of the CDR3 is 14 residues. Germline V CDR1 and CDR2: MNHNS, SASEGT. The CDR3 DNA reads TGTGCCAGCAGTGAAGGTCTCTATAATTCACCCCTCCACTTT. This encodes CASSEGLYNSPLHF.

CDR3 bases: TGTGCCAGTGGGCCGGGGAGGCATAATTCACCCCTCCACTTT. The encoded protein is CASGPGRHNSPLHF. The V gene is TRBV2, the J gene TRBJ1-6; D gene ambiguous. CDR1 and CDR2 (germline): SNHLY, FYNNEI. Trimming removed 9 bases from V and 5 bases from J, with 14 bases in between. CDR3 length: 14 amino acids.

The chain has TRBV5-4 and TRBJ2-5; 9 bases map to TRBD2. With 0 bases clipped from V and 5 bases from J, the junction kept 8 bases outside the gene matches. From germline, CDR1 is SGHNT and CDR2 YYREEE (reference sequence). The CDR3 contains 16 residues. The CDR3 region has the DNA TGTGCCAGCAGCTTGGCCGGCGGGAGGGGAGGGGAGACCCAGTACTTC. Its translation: CASSLAGGRGGETQYF.

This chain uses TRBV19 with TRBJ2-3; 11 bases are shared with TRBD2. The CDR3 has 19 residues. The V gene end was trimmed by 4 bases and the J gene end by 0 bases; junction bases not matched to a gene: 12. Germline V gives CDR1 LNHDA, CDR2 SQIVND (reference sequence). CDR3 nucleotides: TGTGCCAGTAGTAGACTCACTAGCGGGGGCGGTGCTAGCACAGATACGCAGTATTTT. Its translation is CASSRLTSGGGASTDTQYF.

CDR3 sequence reads: CASRSDLLGEKLFF. The CDR3, as DNA: TGCGCCAGCAGGTCTGATTTACTGGGCGAAAAACTGTTTTTT. J is TRBJ1-4 and V is TRBV5-1; D is ambiguous. Germline V gives CDR1 SGHRS, CDR2 YFSETQ. CDR3 length: 14 residues. V was cut by 5 bases and J by 8 bases, with 16 bases left in between.

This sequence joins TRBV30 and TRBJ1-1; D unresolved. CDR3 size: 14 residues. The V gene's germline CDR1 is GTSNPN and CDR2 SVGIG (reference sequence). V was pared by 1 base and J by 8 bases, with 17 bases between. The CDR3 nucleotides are TGTGCCTGGAGTGCGTGGCGGAAACATAGCGAAGCTTTCTTT. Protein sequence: CAWSAWRKHSEAFF. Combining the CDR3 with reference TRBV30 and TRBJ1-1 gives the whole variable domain SQTIHQWPATLVQPVGSPLSLECTVEGTSNPNLYWYRQAAGRGLQLLFYSVGIGQISSEVPQNLSASRPQDRQFILSSKKLLLSDSGFYLCAWSAWRKHSEAFFGQGTRLTVV.

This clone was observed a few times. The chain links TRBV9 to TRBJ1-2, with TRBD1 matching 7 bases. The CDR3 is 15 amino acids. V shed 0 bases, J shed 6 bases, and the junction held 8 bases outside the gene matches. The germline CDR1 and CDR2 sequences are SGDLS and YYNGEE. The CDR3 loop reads CASSVADRVTDGYTF. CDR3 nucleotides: TGTGCCAGCAGCGTAGCCGACAGGGTGACCGATGGCTACACCTTC.

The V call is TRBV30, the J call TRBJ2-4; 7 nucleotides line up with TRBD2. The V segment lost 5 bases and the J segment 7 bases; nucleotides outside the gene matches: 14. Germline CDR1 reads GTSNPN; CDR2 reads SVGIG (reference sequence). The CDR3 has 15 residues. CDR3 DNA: TGTGCCTGGGGCTACCAGGCGGGAGCTGGGAACATTCAGTACTTC. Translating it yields CAWGYQAGAGNIQYF.

Here the CDR3 DNA reads TGCGCCAGCAGCAGCCTGGCGACAGGGGCGATTAATGAAAAACTGTTTTTT. Translating gives CASSSLATGAINEKLFF. J is TRBJ1-4 and V is TRBV5-1, with 8 bases matching TRBD1. The CDR3 contains 17 residues. J gave up 4 bases and V 4 bases, and 12 bases lay outside the gene matches. Germline V gives CDR1 SGHRS, CDR2 YFSETQ.

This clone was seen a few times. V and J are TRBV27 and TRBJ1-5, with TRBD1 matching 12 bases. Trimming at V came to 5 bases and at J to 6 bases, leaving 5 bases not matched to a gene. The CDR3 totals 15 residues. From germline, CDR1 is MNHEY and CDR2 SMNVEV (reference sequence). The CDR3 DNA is TGTGCCAGCAGTCCAGGGACAGGGGGCACTCAGCCCCAGCATTTT. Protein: CASSPGTGGTQPQHF.

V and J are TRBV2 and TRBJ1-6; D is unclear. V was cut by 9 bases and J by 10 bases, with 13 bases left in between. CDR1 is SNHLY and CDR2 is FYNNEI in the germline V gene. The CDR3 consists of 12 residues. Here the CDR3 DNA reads TGTGCCAGTCTGACTAATGGATCACCCCTCCACTTT. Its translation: CASLTNGSPLHF.

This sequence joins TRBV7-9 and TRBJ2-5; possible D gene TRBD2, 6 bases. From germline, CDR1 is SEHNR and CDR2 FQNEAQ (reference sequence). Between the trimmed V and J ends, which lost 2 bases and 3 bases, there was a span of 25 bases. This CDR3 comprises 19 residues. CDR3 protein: CASSLYETRNRVNKETQYF. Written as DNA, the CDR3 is TGTGCCAGCAGCTTATATGAGACTAGGAATAGAGTTAACAAAGAGACCCAGTACTTC. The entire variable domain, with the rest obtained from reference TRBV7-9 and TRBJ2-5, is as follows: DTGVSQNPRHKITKRGQNVTFRCDPISEHNRLYWYRQTLGQGPEFLTYFQNEAQLEKSRLLSDRFSAERPKGSFSTLEIQRTEQGDSAMYLCASSLYETRNRVNKETQYFGPGTRLLVL.

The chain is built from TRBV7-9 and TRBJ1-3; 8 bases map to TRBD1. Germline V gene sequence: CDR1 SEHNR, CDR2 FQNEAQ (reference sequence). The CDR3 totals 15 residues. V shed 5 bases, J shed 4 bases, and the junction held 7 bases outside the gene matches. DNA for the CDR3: TGTGCCAGCAGCCCTCTACAGGGGGGCGGAAACACCATATATTTT. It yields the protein CASSPLQGGGNTIYF. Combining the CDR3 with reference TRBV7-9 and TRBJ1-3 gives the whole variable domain DTGVSQNPRHKITKRGQNVTFRCDPISEHNRLYWYRQTLGQGPEFLTYFQNEAQLEKSRLLSDRFSAERPKGSFSTLEIQRTEQGDSAMYLCASSPLQGGGNTIYFGEGSWLTVV.

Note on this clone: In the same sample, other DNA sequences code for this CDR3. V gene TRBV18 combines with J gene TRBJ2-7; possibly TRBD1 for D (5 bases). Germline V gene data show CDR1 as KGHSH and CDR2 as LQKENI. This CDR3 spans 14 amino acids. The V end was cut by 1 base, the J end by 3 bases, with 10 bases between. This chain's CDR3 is CASSPQGISYEQYF. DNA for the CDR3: TGTGCCAGCTCACCACAGGGGATTAGCTACGAGCAGTACTTC.